This T cell receptor beta chain was obtained from a study of T cell repertoires in cytomegalovirus infection. Study-wide background: CMV infection together with matching HLA type was indicated by public TCR beta signatures.

TCRdb re-analysed the reads in MiXCR, keeping a single row per CDR3 protein. The data show roughly 100,000 distinct CDR3 sequences, 15% to 20% seen once. From germline, CDR1 is MDHEN and CDR2 SYDVKM. V lost 6 bases and J 6 bases, leaving 11 bases between the germline ends. CDR3 size: 12 residues. The chain recombines TRBV28 with TRBJ1-1, with D uncertain. The specimen was PBMCs. The TCR was taken from a human donor in good health (CMV status not recorded). Some clones in this sample may be carry-over from other donors' samples. The CDR3 reads CASSPRRAEAFF. The CDR3 DNA follows: TGTGCCAGCAGCCCCCGGAGGGCTGAAGCTTTCTTT.